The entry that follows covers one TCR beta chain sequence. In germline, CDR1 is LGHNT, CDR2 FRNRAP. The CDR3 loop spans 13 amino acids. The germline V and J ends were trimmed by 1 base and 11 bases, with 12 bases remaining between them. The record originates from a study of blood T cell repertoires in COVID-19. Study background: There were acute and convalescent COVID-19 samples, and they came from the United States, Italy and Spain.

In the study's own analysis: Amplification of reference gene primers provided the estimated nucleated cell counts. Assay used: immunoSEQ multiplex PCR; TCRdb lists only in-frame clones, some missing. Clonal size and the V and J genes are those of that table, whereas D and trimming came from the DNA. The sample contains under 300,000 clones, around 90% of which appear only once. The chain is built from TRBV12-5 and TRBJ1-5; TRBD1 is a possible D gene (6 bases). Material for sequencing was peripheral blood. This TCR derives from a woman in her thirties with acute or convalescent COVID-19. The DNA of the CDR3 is TGTGCTAGTGGTTTGGGCGACAGGCACTCCCAGCATTTT. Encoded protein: CASGLGDRHSQHF.